The rows below give T cell receptor beta chains drawn from one sample of a study of blood T cell repertoires in COVID-19. Method: immunoSEQ multiplex PCR; TCRdb's copy keeps in-frame clones and lacks some. The table has about 250,000 clones, around 84% seen once. Sequencing was carried out using PBMCs or T cells enriched from blood (not recorded which). The receptors were sampled from a man aged 35 to 55 who had recovered from COVID-19. CDR3s include the opening cysteine and the closing phenylalanine or tryptophan. The order of the fields is J gene, clone size, V gene, D gene, CDR3 DNA, CDR3 protein. The D gene is left open where the match is weak. Only part of the rows carry a size: once, few, many, or a class if the clone is expanded.

TRBJ2-5 NA TRBV5-5 TRBD2 TGTGCCAGCAGCTCGACTAGCGGGGGGGACCAAGAGACCCAGTACTTC CASSSTSGGDQETQYF
TRBJ1-6 NA TRBV9 NA TGTGCCAGCAGCGTAGCTTTAGAGGGGGTTAATTCACCCCTCCACTTT CASSVALEGVNSPLHF
TRBJ1-6 NA TRBV9 NA TGTGCCAGCAGCACCCGACAATTTTTGGATTCACCCCTCCACTTT CASSTRQFLDSPLHF
TRBJ1-5 NA TRBV9 TRBD1 TGTGCCAGCAGCGCCGGGACAGGACCATCTAATAGCAATCAGCCCCAGCATTTT CASSAGTGPSNSNQPQHF
TRBJ1-5 NA TRBV27 NA TGTGCCAGCAGTTATTCCTCAGTGGAGCCCCAGCATTTT CASSYSSVEPQHF
TRBJ2-3 NA TRBV10-3 NA TGTGCCATCAGTCCAGACTACACAGATACGCAGTATTTT CAISPDYTDTQYF
TRBJ1-6 once TRBV28 TRBD1 TGTGCCAGCAGCTCGATCCCAGGGGGATCCTATAATTCACCCCTCCACTTT CASSSIPGGSYNSPLHF
TRBJ1-4 NA TRBV2 TRBD1 TGTGCCAGCGGGGTCCTACAGGGGACTAATGAAAAACTGTTTTTT CASGVLQGTNEKLFF
TRBJ2-7 NA TRBV4-3 NA TGCGCCAGCAGCCAAGGTCTAACGGGGGACGAGCAGTACTTC CASSQGLTGDEQYF
TRBJ2-1 NA TRBV6-2/TRBV6-3 TRBD1 TGTGCCAGCAGTTATCTCTGGGTTCGGGACAGGCCCTACAATGAGCAGTTCTTC CASSYLWVRDRPYNEQFF
TRBJ2-5 NA TRBV3-1/TRBV3-2 NA TGTGCCAGCAGCCAAGATGCGAGCGGAAGAACCCAGTACTTC CASSQDASGRTQYF
TRBJ2-2 NA TRBV10-3 TRBD2 TGTGCCATCAGTGGAGGTTGGACTAGAAATACCGGGGAGCTGTTTTTT CAISGGWTRNTGELFF
TRBJ2-7 NA TRBV18 TRBD1 TGTGCCAGCTCACCAGACAGGGGAGAGGAGCAGTACTTC CASSPDRGEEQYF
TRBJ1-4 NA TRBV4-2 NA TGTGCCAGCAGCCTCGCGGGGTCCACTAATGAAAAACTGTTTTTT CASSLAGSTNEKLFF
TRBJ2-2 NA TRBV7-8 NA TGTGCCAGCAGCTTCCTTGACGGGAGGAACACCGGGGAGCTGTTTTTT CASSFLDGRNTGELFF
TRBJ1-3 NA TRBV25-1 NA TGTGCCAGCAGTGAGTCCGACAGGTTCTCGAACACCATATATTTT CASSESDRFSNTIYF
TRBJ1-6 NA TRBV2 NA TGTGCCATTGGACAGAATAATTCACCCCTCCACTTT CAIGQNNSPLHF
TRBJ2-5 once TRBV3-1/TRBV3-2 NA TGTGCCAGCAGCCCTTCCTCCGAGACGGGAGAGACCCAGTACTTC CASSPSSETGETQYF
TRBJ2-7 NA TRBV19 NA TGTGCCAGTAGAATCGCGGCCGGAACGGGGTCCTACGAGCAGTACTTC CASRIAAGTGSYEQYF
TRBJ2-1 NA TRBV9 TRBD2 TGTGCCAGCAGCGTATCGGCGGGGGGGTTGAATGAGCAGTTCTTC CASSVSAGGLNEQFF
TRBJ2-3 NA TRBV6-5 TRBD1 TGTGCCAGCAGCCGACCGGGACAGGACACAGATACGCAGTATTTT CASSRPGQDTDTQYF